Described below is a single TCR beta chain sequence and its context. This clone's antigen is unknown. No quality values exist for individual bases; no much larger clone is one base distant. This entry comes from a study of STAT5B mutations in CD4+ large granular lymphocyte leukemia (dated by TCRdb to 2021 to 2024). Turning to the overall study: Among the healthy controls, the CDR3 'QG' motif was associated with a particular HLA allele. The study compared the TCRbeta repertoires of patients with CD4+ T-cell large granular lymphocyte leukemia against those of healthy blood donors. Flow cytometry on FACSCanto II or FACSVerse confirmed that purified fractions exceeded 95% purity among lymphocytes. Broad study findings and their caveats: The data were not HLA-matched, and the relatively small sample size could explain the higher clonality seen in CD4+ compared with CD8+ T-LGLL. Enrichment of TRBV06-family usage was observed among the top patient clones (8/27) relative to healthy controls (2/35). Main leukemic clonotypes were private to each patient, although roughly 25% of the main leukemic clonotypes were found at low frequency in the non-leukemic repertoires of other patients. CD4-sorted patient repertoires appeared more clonal than healthy CD4+ repertoires, and this difference persisted after removing the putative leukemic clones.

Healthy controls were fewer than 40 blood donors whose buffy coats came from the Finnish Red Cross blood service. All TCR-sequenced material derived from peripheral blood: patient blood samples and healthy donor buffy coats. Peripheral blood mononuclear cells were isolated by Ficoll-Hypaque gradient centrifugation. CD4+ cells were purified magnetically from the buffy coats of healthy controls. Genomic DNA was extracted using the Gentra Puregene Cell and Tissue kit, and a Qubit 2.0 fluorometer was used to quantify it. The immunoSEQ assay at survey resolution was used to sequence TCRbeta rearrangements from genomic DNA. From the authors' description of their analysis: In the TCR sequencing data, the smallest productive clonotype frequency that could be detected was 2.59 x 10-5. Only productive TCRbeta rearrangements, meaning sequences that were complete and in-frame, were kept for the analyses. Clonality for each sample was calculated as Simpson clonality in the immunoSEQ Analyzer version 3.0. Clones were binned by frequency as very rare, small, medium, large (1-20%) or hyperexpanded (>20%). Generation probabilities were estimated with OLGA 1.2.3, V-gene circos plots were generated with VDJtools, specificities were searched for in VDJdb, and CDR3 motifs were identified with GLIPH. Held by TCRdb, this immuneACCESS table contains in-frame sequences only and omits some clones. Under half of the omission traces to an unresolved V gene where checked; the cause of the rest is unknown. V, J and clone size derive from that table, while D and trimming were established from the DNA sequence. The table for this sample lists 32,000 or so clones; approximately 86% of them were counted only once. Jointly, the top ten make up about 4.5% of the sample.

CDR1 SQVTM and CDR2 ANQGSEA were looked up in the germline V gene. The CDR3 contains 13 residues, cysteine and phenylalanine counted. The DNA shown is the 39-base CDR3, in frame from base 1. The trim is 3 bases for V and 1 base for J, with a gap of 10 bases between the germline ends. The sequence joins TRBV29-1 to TRBJ2-7, with an unclear D gene assignment. The sample taken for sequencing was CD4+ T cells from blood buffy coats. This TCR was sampled from a human donor in good health. Here the CDR3 is given as CSVDSPTSYEQYF. The DNA reads as follows: TGCAGCGTTGATTCCCCGACATCCTACGAGCAGTACTTC.